Listed below are T cell receptor beta chains from one sample, sequenced in a study of CD8+CD57+ T cells in acquired aplastic anemia. MiXCR, applied by TCRdb to the reads, yields one record per CDR3 protein. The sample has 160,000 or so distinct CDR3 sequences; 47% are singletons. The source material was sorted CD4+, CD8+, or CD8+CD57+ T cells (not recorded which) from PBMCs. Receptors originate from a human donor with aplastic anemia. Both conserved end residues are part of each CDR3. D genes are given only for firm matches. Size tells how often a clone was seen (once, few, many) or the class of an expanded clone, and some rows leave it out.

d_gene: -
v_gene: TRBV7-9
abundance: few
j_gene: TRBJ1-2
CDR3aa: CASSLGTGFGHGYTF
CDR3nt: TGTGCCAGCAGCTTAGGAACAGGGTTTGGGCATGGCTACACCTTC

d_gene: -
v_gene: TRBV6-2/TRBV6-3
abundance: -
j_gene: TRBJ2-3
CDR3aa: CASSYFGLGTDTQYF
CDR3nt: TGTGCCAGCAGTTACTTTGGTCTCGGAACAGATACGCAGTATTTT

d_gene: -
v_gene: TRBV7-9
abundance: once
j_gene: TRBJ2-7
CDR3aa: CASSFEYEQYF
CDR3nt: TGTGCCAGCAGTTTCGAGTACGAGCAGTACTTC

d_gene: -
v_gene: TRBV18
abundance: once
j_gene: TRBJ2-5
CDR3aa: CANSPPNQETQYF
CDR3nt: TGTGCCAACTCACCACCAAACCAAGAGACCCAGTACTTC

d_gene: -
v_gene: TRBV5-1
abundance: -
j_gene: TRBJ1-1
CDR3aa: CASSLGAQGPGTNTEAFF
CDR3nt: TGCGCCAGCAGCTTGGGGGCACAGGGACCAGGTACGAACACTGAAGCTTTCTTT

d_gene: -
v_gene: TRBV19
abundance: many
j_gene: TRBJ2-3
CDR3aa: CASSPGSGAYTQYF
CDR3nt: TGTGCCAGTAGCCCAGGGTCAGGGGCGTATACGCAGTATTTT

d_gene: -
v_gene: TRBV6-6
abundance: -
j_gene: TRBJ1-4
CDR3aa: CASSYSRDEGSREKLFF
CDR3nt: TGTGCCAGCAGTTACTCGAGGGATGAGGGGAGTCGGGAAAAACTGTTTTTT

d_gene: TRBD2
v_gene: TRBV4-2
abundance: -
j_gene: TRBJ2-5
CDR3aa: CASSQDLRLAGGPETQYF
CDR3nt: TGTGCCAGCAGCCAAGATCTGCGACTAGCGGGAGGGCCAGAGACCCAGTACTTC

d_gene: TRBD1
v_gene: TRBV11-2
abundance: many
j_gene: TRBJ1-2
CDR3aa: CASRSGGLLDVPSNYGYTF
CDR3nt: TGTGCCAGCAGGTCAGGGGGGCTCCTCGACGTACCCTCTAACTATGGCTACACCTTC

d_gene: -
v_gene: TRBV19
abundance: -
j_gene: TRBJ1-1
CDR3aa: CASSSAGVGTEAFF
CDR3nt: TGTGCCAGTAGTTCAGCGGGGGTGGGCACTGAAGCTTTCTTT

d_gene: -
v_gene: TRBV20-1
abundance: many
j_gene: TRBJ2-7
CDR3aa: CSARELGTTYEQYF
CDR3nt: TGCAGTGCTAGAGAACTTGGGACCACCTACGAGCAGTACTTC

d_gene: -
v_gene: TRBV29-1
abundance: few
j_gene: TRBJ2-2
CDR3aa: CSVEARAGELFF
CDR3nt: TGCAGCGTTGAAGCTAGGGCCGGGGAGCTGTTTTTT

d_gene: -
v_gene: TRBV7-6
abundance: -
j_gene: TRBJ2-3
CDR3aa: CASSSSPSGDTQYF
CDR3nt: TGTGCCAGCAGCTCCAGCCCGTCCGGAGATACGCAGTATTTT

d_gene: TRBD2
v_gene: TRBV7-3
abundance: many
j_gene: TRBJ2-1
CDR3aa: CASSLDGTRSNEQFF
CDR3nt: TGTGCCAGCAGCTTAGATGGGACTAGGTCGAATGAGCAGTTCTTC

d_gene: TRBD2
v_gene: TRBV25-1
abundance: -
j_gene: TRBJ2-1
CDR3aa: CASSSGGLNEQFF
CDR3nt: TGTGCCAGCAGTTCGGGGGGGCTCAATGAGCAGTTCTTC

d_gene: TRBD2
v_gene: TRBV7-9
abundance: many
j_gene: TRBJ2-7
CDR3aa: CASSPARGGSSYEQYF
CDR3nt: TGTGCCAGCAGCCCAGCTCGGGGGGGGTCAAGCTACGAGCAGTACTTC

d_gene: -
v_gene: TRBV7-9
abundance: -
j_gene: TRBJ2-6
CDR3aa: CASSPSGANVLTF
CDR3nt: TGTGCCAGCAGCCCATCTGGGGCCAACGTCCTGACTTTC

d_gene: -
v_gene: TRBV15
abundance: -
j_gene: TRBJ1-2
CDR3aa: CATSRDTPAPGGYTF
CDR3nt: TGTGCCACCAGCAGAGATACCCCAGCCCCTGGTGGCTACACCTTC

d_gene: TRBD1
v_gene: TRBV14
abundance: few
j_gene: TRBJ2-2
CDR3aa: CASSQVQGVGGELFF
CDR3nt: TGTGCCAGCAGCCAAGTACAGGGGGTGGGCGGGGAGCTGTTTTTT

d_gene: TRBD2
v_gene: TRBV5-1
abundance: many
j_gene: TRBJ2-1
CDR3aa: CASSQILAGGLDEQFF
CDR3nt: TGCGCCAGCAGCCAAATACTAGCGGGGGGTTTGGATGAGCAGTTCTTC

d_gene: TRBD1
v_gene: TRBV9
abundance: many
j_gene: TRBJ1-1
CDR3aa: CASSVDGQGNTEAFF
CDR3nt: TGTGCCAGCAGCGTAGATGGACAGGGGAACACTGAAGCTTTCTTT

d_gene: -
v_gene: TRBV7-6
abundance: few
j_gene: TRBJ1-2
CDR3aa: CASSSYGHGYTF
CDR3nt: TGTGCCAGCAGCTCATATGGGCATGGCTACACCTTC

d_gene: -
v_gene: TRBV7-2
abundance: -
j_gene: TRBJ1-5
CDR3aa: CASSLGGIQPQHF
CDR3nt: TGTGCCAGCAGCCTGGGGGGTATTCAGCCCCAGCATTTT

d_gene: -
v_gene: TRBV2
abundance: -
j_gene: TRBJ2-3
CDR3aa: CAFGPGQVVGTRYF
CDR3nt: -

d_gene: -
v_gene: TRBV12-3/TRBV12-4
abundance: many
j_gene: TRBJ1-2
CDR3aa: CASSLRGALNGYTF
CDR3nt: TGTGCCAGCAGTCTTCGGGGGGCGCTGAATGGCTACACCTTC

d_gene: -
v_gene: TRBV24-1
abundance: -
j_gene: TRBJ2-3
CDR3aa: CATSDFRVSDTQYF
CDR3nt: TGTGCCACCAGTGATTTTAGGGTGTCAGATACGCAGTATTTT

d_gene: TRBD2
v_gene: TRBV7-8
abundance: -
j_gene: TRBJ2-3
CDR3aa: CASSSWTSGGSTDTQYF
CDR3nt: TGTGCCAGCAGCTCCTGGACTAGCGGGGGCTCCACAGATACGCAGTATTTT

d_gene: TRBD2
v_gene: TRBV5-5
abundance: many
j_gene: TRBJ2-5
CDR3aa: CASSIFTGGQETQYF
CDR3nt: TGTGCCAGCAGCATATTCACGGGGGGCCAAGAGACCCAGTACTTC

d_gene: TRBD1
v_gene: TRBV11-1
abundance: -
j_gene: TRBJ2-2
CDR3aa: CASSSLKGTENTGELFF
CDR3nt: TGTGCCAGCAGCTCCCTAAAGGGGACAGAGAACACCGGGGAGCTGTTTTTT

d_gene: TRBD1
v_gene: TRBV25-1
abundance: -
j_gene: TRBJ1-1
CDR3aa: CASSEGTGGRSDTEAFF
CDR3nt: TGTGCCAGCAGTGAGGGGACAGGGGGTAGATCGGACACTGAAGCTTTCTTT

d_gene: -
v_gene: TRBV2
abundance: once
j_gene: TRBJ2-5
CDR3aa: CASSGGIETQYF
CDR3nt: TGTGCCAGCAGTGGGGGGATAGAGACCCAGTACTTC

d_gene: TRBD1
v_gene: TRBV9
abundance: many
j_gene: TRBJ1-3
CDR3aa: CASSYGTGASSSGNTIYF
CDR3nt: TGTGCCAGCAGCTACGGGACAGGGGCTTCGAGCTCTGGAAACACCATATATTTT

d_gene: TRBD1
v_gene: TRBV20-1
abundance: many
j_gene: TRBJ1-1
CDR3aa: CSARTGDTEAFF
CDR3nt: TGCAGTGCTAGAACAGGGGACACTGAAGCTTTCTTT

d_gene: TRBD1
v_gene: TRBV10-3
abundance: many
j_gene: TRBJ1-6
CDR3aa: CAISNPTPGWDSYSPLHF
CDR3nt: TGTGCCATCAGTAATCCTACCCCAGGGTGGGACAGCTATTCACCCCTCCACTTT

d_gene: TRBD2
v_gene: TRBV10-3
abundance: -
j_gene: TRBJ2-2
CDR3aa: CAISPSGSKVAGELFF
CDR3nt: TGTGCCATCAGTCCTAGCGGGAGTAAGGTGGCCGGGGAGCTGTTTTTT

d_gene: -
v_gene: TRBV6-5
abundance: many
j_gene: TRBJ1-6
CDR3aa: CASSSQVGNSPLHF
CDR3nt: TGTGCCAGCAGTTCTCAAGTGGGGAATTCACCCCTCCACTTT

d_gene: -
v_gene: TRBV2
abundance: -
j_gene: TRBJ1-5
CDR3aa: CASLDSFSNQPRHF
CDR3nt: TGTGCCAGTCTGGACAGCTTTAGCAATCAGCCCCGGCATTTT

d_gene: -
v_gene: TRBV7-2
abundance: -
j_gene: TRBJ2-1
CDR3aa: CASSLERFSYNEQFF
CDR3nt: TGTGCCAGCAGCCTCGAGCGGTTCTCCTACAATGAGCAGTTCTTC

d_gene: -
v_gene: TRBV7-9
abundance: -
j_gene: TRBJ2-5
CDR3aa: CASLDPDNFGDF
CDR3nt: TGTGCCAGCCTAGACCCGGACAACTTCGGCGACTTC

d_gene: -
v_gene: TRBV12-3/TRBV12-4
abundance: -
j_gene: TRBJ1-4
CDR3aa: CASSRRQRSTNEKLFF
CDR3nt: TGTGCCAGCAGCCGGCGTCAGCGTTCAACTAATGAAAAACTGTTTTTT

d_gene: -
v_gene: TRBV5-1
abundance: many
j_gene: TRBJ1-1
CDR3aa: CASRTPGNTEAFF
CDR3nt: TGCGCCAGCAGAACCCCTGGGAACACTGAAGCTTTCTTT

d_gene: TRBD1
v_gene: TRBV3-1
abundance: many
j_gene: TRBJ2-7
CDR3aa: CASSFGTGRAYEQYF
CDR3nt: TGTGCCAGCAGCTTCGGGACAGGGAGGGCCTACGAGCAGTACTTC

d_gene: -
v_gene: TRBV24-1
abundance: -
j_gene: TRBJ1-1
CDR3aa: CATSENRDFNTEAFF
CDR3nt: TGTGCCACCAGTGAGAACCGGGACTTCAACACTGAAGCTTTCTTT

d_gene: TRBD1
v_gene: TRBV6-1
abundance: -
j_gene: TRBJ1-5
CDR3aa: CASSERTGGQPQHF
CDR3nt: TGTGCCAGCAGTGAAAGGACAGGGGGACAGCCCCAGCATTTT

d_gene: -
v_gene: TRBV11-1
abundance: few
j_gene: TRBJ1-1
CDR3aa: CASSYLKGDVGLEAFF
CDR3nt: TGTGCCAGCAGCTACCTCAAGGGGGACGTGGGGCTTGAAGCTTTCTTT

d_gene: -
v_gene: TRBV2
abundance: many
j_gene: TRBJ1-1
CDR3aa: CASTQKGRVNSGTEAFF
CDR3nt: TGTGCCAGCACTCAAAAGGGTCGAGTAAATAGCGGCACTGAAGCTTTCTTT

d_gene: -
v_gene: TRBV6-4
abundance: -
j_gene: TRBJ2-1
CDR3aa: CASSDGKGPRLRGYNEQFF
CDR3nt: TGTGCCAGCAGTGACGGTAAAGGGCCACGTTTGAGGGGGTACAATGAGCAGTTCTTC

d_gene: -
v_gene: TRBV7-3
abundance: many
j_gene: TRBJ2-7
CDR3aa: CASSLMLGSSYEQYF
CDR3nt: TGTGCCAGCAGCTTAATGTTGGGCAGCTCCTACGAGCAGTACTTC

d_gene: TRBD1
v_gene: TRBV6-1
abundance: -
j_gene: TRBJ1-1
CDR3aa: CASSEQGAVTEAFF
CDR3nt: TGTGCCAGCAGTGAGCAGGGGGCAGTAACTGAAGCTTTCTTT

d_gene: -
v_gene: TRBV7-3
abundance: many
j_gene: TRBJ2-1
CDR3aa: CASSLTGGRGSYNEQFF
CDR3nt: TGTGCCAGCAGCTTAACGGGGGGGCGGGGCTCCTACAATGAGCAGTTCTTC

d_gene: -
v_gene: TRBV29-1
abundance: few
j_gene: TRBJ2-1
CDR3aa: CSVVGILNEQFF
CDR3nt: TGCAGCGTTGTTGGAATCCTCAATGAGCAGTTCTTC

d_gene: TRBD1
v_gene: TRBV7-7
abundance: -
j_gene: TRBJ2-5
CDR3aa: CASSFGTGTGETQYF
CDR3nt: TGTGCTAGCAGCTTTGGGACAGGCACAGGAGAGACCCAGTACTTC

d_gene: TRBD1
v_gene: TRBV20-1
abundance: -
j_gene: TRBJ2-7
CDR3aa: CSAQDRVSYEQYF
CDR3nt: TGCAGTGCTCAGGACAGGGTATCCTACGAGCAGTACTTC

d_gene: -
v_gene: TRBV9
abundance: many
j_gene: TRBJ2-1
CDR3aa: CASSVEARGSYNEQFF
CDR3nt: TGTGCCAGCAGCGTAGAGGCCAGGGGATCCTACAATGAGCAGTTCTTC

d_gene: -
v_gene: TRBV7-9
abundance: many
j_gene: TRBJ1-5
CDR3aa: CASSFSGNQPQHF
CDR3nt: TGTGCCAGCAGCTTTTCTGGGAATCAGCCCCAGCATTTT